What follows are 30 T cell receptor beta chains derived from one specimen sequenced in a study of identical twins. TCRdb used MiXCR to reprocess the 5' RACE reads, holding one entry per CDR3 protein. Among 1.5 million to 2 million distinct CDR3 sequences listed, roughly 35% were seen once. The sample consisted of cord blood. The receptors were gathered from a newborn girl in good health.

This sequence joins TRBV20-1 and TRBJ1-2; D remains ambiguous. The germline gives CDR1 DFQATT, CDR2 SNEGSKA (reference sequence). V lost 6 bases and J 2 bases, leaving 13 bases between the germline ends. This CDR3 spans 13 amino acids. The CDR3 nucleotides read TGCAGTGCCCCCGCCCAGGCCAACTATGGCTACACCTTC. Amino acid sequence: CSAPAQANYGYTF.

A few counts support this clonotype. The chain uses TRBV25-1 and TRBJ1-2; D gene uncertain. CDR1 is MGHDK, CDR2 SYGVNS, per germline. The length of the CDR3 is 13 residues. The V and J ends lost 2 bases and 6 bases respectively, with 10 bases between them. The CDR3 loop is CASSEGERDGYTF. Here the CDR3 DNA reads TGTGCCAGCAGTGAAGGCGAGCGGGATGGCTACACCTTC.

The genes are TRBV5-1 and TRBJ2-5; 7 bases agree with TRBD1. V gave up 4 bases and J gave up 0 bases; unmatched junction bases: 0. The CDR3 spans 13 residues. Germline lookup yields CDR1 SGHRS and CDR2 YFSETQ. The CDR3 DNA is TGCGCCAGCAGCGACAGGGACCAAGAGACCCAGTACTTC. Translation gives CASSDRDQETQYF.

V is TRBV20-1 and J is TRBJ1-4, with D maybe TRBD1 (5 bases). V was trimmed by 0 bases and J by 8 bases, leaving 16 bases between them. The CDR3 is 15 amino acids. Germline V gives CDR1 DFQATT, CDR2 SNEGSKA (reference sequence). The DNA for the CDR3 is TGCAGTGCTAGAGATCTCGGAGGGGTGGGAGAAAAACTGTTTTTT. Translated: CSARDLGGVGEKLFF.

This clonotype was seen a few times. The rearrangement links TRBV7-2 to TRBJ2-5; no reliable D call. Germline V gene lookup returns CDR1 SGHTA and CDR2 FQGNSA. The CDR3 loop spans 15 amino acids. Trimming took off 2 bases at V and 4 bases at J, with 14 bases between the two ends. DNA for the CDR3: TGTGCCAGCAGCTTATATACTGGTTTCGGAGAGACCCAGTACTTC. As protein: CASSLYTGFGETQYF.

CDR3: CASSELGWSNQPQHF. CDR3 sequence (DNA): TGTGCCAGCAGTGAACTGGGCTGGAGCAATCAGCCCCAGCATTTT. This chain joins TRBV6-1 and TRBJ1-5; unclear D gene. This CDR3 is 15 amino acids long. Trimming cost V 2 bases and J 1 base, with 9 bases left between them. Germline loops: CDR1 MNHNS, CDR2 SASEGT.

The rearrangement links TRBV3-1 to TRBJ1-2; 7 positions agree with TRBD1. V lost 0 bases, J lost 2 bases, and 3 bases stayed unmatched. The germline V gene encodes CDR1 LGHDT and CDR2 YNNKEL (reference sequence). The length of the CDR3 is 15 residues. The CDR3 is CASSQEAQGNYGYTF. The CDR3, as DNA: TGTGCCAGCAGCCAAGAGGCACAGGGGAACTATGGCTACACCTTC.

Only a few counts were recorded for this clonotype. The rearrangement links TRBV2 to TRBJ2-7, with D possibly called TRBD1 or TRBD2 (5 bases each). The length of the CDR3 is 13 residues. V dropped 8 bases and J dropped 4 bases, with 15 bases sitting between them. CDR1 and CDR2 from the germline V gene are SNHLY and FYNNEI. CDR3 region: CASLGTRSYEQYF. In nucleotides, the CDR3 is TGTGCCAGCCTCGGGACGCGTAGTTACGAGCAGTACTTC.

Points on this clonotype: The junction departs from germline at one end; a sequencing error may be responsible. The V gene is TRBV9, the J gene TRBJ2-3, with 9 bases lining up with TRBD2. The CDR3 consists of 16 residues. Germline CDR1 reads SGDLS; CDR2 reads YYNGEE. CDR3 in amino acids: CARSGPSGNIADTQYF. The CDR3 region has the DNA TGTGCCCGCAGCGGCCCTAGCGGGAACATAGCAGATACGCAGTATTTT.

This clonotype was seen at least ten times. The chain uses TRBV7-2 and TRBJ2-5; 9 bases are a match to TRBD2. This CDR3 has 15 amino acids. J was trimmed by 1 base and V by 1 base; bases with no gene match: 1. The germline CDR1 and CDR2 sequences are SGHTA and FQGNSA. This CDR3 reads CASSLEGLAQETQYF. In DNA, the CDR3 is TGTGCCAGCAGCTTAGAGGGACTAGCCCAAGAGACCCAGTACTTC.

This clonotype was seen more than once but under ten times. The gene calls are TRBV20-1 and TRBJ2-7; D possibly matches TRBD1 or TRBD2 (6 bases each). V lost 2 bases to trimming and J lost 5 bases, with 16 bases between them. There are 14 residues in the CDR3. Per germline, CDR1 DFQATT and CDR2 SNEGSKA (reference sequence). The CDR3 region is CSARRGAGVNEQYF. The CDR3 nucleotides read TGCAGTGCTAGACGCGGGGCAGGGGTAAACGAGCAGTACTTC.

The chain carries TRBV28 and TRBJ2-5; 10 bases align to TRBD2. CDR1 is MDHEN and CDR2 is SYDVKM in the germline V gene. With 10 bases clipped from V and 11 bases from J, the junction kept 16 bases outside the gene matches. The CDR3 is 14 residues long. CDR3 in amino acids: CATLAGALYNEQYF. The CDR3 DNA reads TGTGCCACCCTAGCGGGAGCTCTCTACAATGAGCAGTACTTC.

Notes on this clonotype: An end of the junction does not agree with germline; a read error may underlie this. The V call is TRBV19, the J call TRBJ2-7, with 8 bases that match TRBD2. CDR3 size: 14 residues. Germline values: CDR1 LNHDA, CDR2 SQIVND (reference sequence). CDR3 region: CASRIAGSSYEQYF. The CDR3 nucleotides are TGTGCCAGTAGAATAGCGGGAAGCTCCTACGAGCAGTACTTC. The whole variable domain, remainder taken from reference TRBV19 and TRBJ2-7, is DGGITQSPKYLFRKEGQNVTLSCEQNLNHDAMYWYRQDPGQGLRLIYYSQIVNDFQKGDIAEGYSVSREKKESFPLTVTSAQKNPTAFYLCASRIAGSSYEQYFGPGTRLTVT.

CDR3 in DNA: TGTGCCATCAGTGAGTCCCCTAGCGGGGGGGCCTACGAGCAGTACTTC. It yields the protein CAISESPSGGAYEQYF. V and J are TRBV10-3 and TRBJ2-7; 12 bases match TRBD2. The V and J ends lost 0 bases and 2 bases, in that order; junction bases with no gene match: 2. In germline, CDR1 is ENHRY, CDR2 SYGVKD. The CDR3 is made up of 16 amino acids.

The V gene is TRBV20-1, the J gene TRBJ2-1, with a tentative D call TRBD2 (5 bases). Germline lookup yields CDR1 DFQATT and CDR2 SNEGSKA (reference sequence). The CDR3 has 16 amino acids. Deletions cut 3 bases from V and 1 base from J, with 16 bases between. CDR3 sequence reads: CSASPTRSKSYNEQFF. CDR3 in DNA: TGCAGTGCTAGCCCTACTAGAAGTAAGTCCTACAATGAGCAGTTCTTC.

V and J are TRBV20-1 and TRBJ1-1, with TRBD1 matching 8 bases. CDR3 length equals 14 residues. The germline gives CDR1 DFQATT, CDR2 SNEGSKA (reference sequence). Germline trimming cut 3 bases from V and 1 base from J; bases unmatched to any gene: 4. CDR3 DNA sequence: TGCAGTGCTAGGAAGACAGGGGCGAACACTGAAGCTTTCTTT. This codes for CSARKTGANTEAFF.

This chain connects TRBV6-6 to TRBJ2-1; 10 bases match TRBD2. J lost 8 bases, V lost 6 bases, and 7 bases had no gene match. Germline V CDR1 and CDR2: MNHNY, SVGAGI (reference sequence). CDR3 length: 14 amino acids. The CDR3, as DNA: TGTGCCAGCAGACCTAGCGGGGGAAACGATGAGCAGTTCTTC. Protein: CASRPSGGNDEQFF.

Comments on this clonotype: A clone one base away is much larger, so this may be a read error. The chain is built from TRBV12-3 or TRBV12-4 and TRBJ2-7, with 8 bases that match TRBD2. The CDR3 is 14 amino acids. With 6 bases clipped from V and 7 bases from J, the junction kept 11 bases outside the gene matches. In DNA, the CDR3 is TGTGCCAGCAGGCTAGCGGGTTTCTACAATGAGCAGTACTTC. This gives the protein CASRLAGFYNEQYF.

The rearrangement links TRBV20-1 to TRBJ2-1; D gene unclear. The CDR3 length is 12 residues. CDR1 is DFQATT, CDR2 SNEGSKA, per germline (reference sequence). CDR3 sequence (DNA): TGCAGCAACGGTTTGGGCTACAATGAGCAGTTCTTC. Its translation is CSNGLGYNEQFF.

This clonotype was counted ten times or more. CDR3 bases: TGTGCCATCAGTGGGACAGGGGACTATGGCTACACCTTC. It is translated as CAISGTGDYGYTF. The V call is TRBV10-3, the J call TRBJ1-2, with TRBD1 matching 9 bases. Losses at the gene ends were 4 bases for V and 3 bases for J; bases not matched to a gene: 0. There are 13 residues in the CDR3. CDR1 is ENHRY and CDR2 is SYGVKD in the germline V gene.

The CDR3 DNA follows: TGCAGCGCCACAACAGGGGTCTACGAGCAGTACTTC. Translated: CSATTGVYEQYF. The chain combines TRBV29-1 with TRBJ2-7; TRBD1 matches 7 bases. Germline assignment: CDR1 SQVTM and CDR2 ANQGSEA. CDR3 length equals 12 residues. Trimming cost V 7 bases and J 3 bases; bases outside gene matches: 6.

This chain joins TRBV12-3 or TRBV12-4 and TRBJ1-2, with 7 bases matching TRBD1. J was trimmed by 4 bases and V by 2 bases; bases with no gene match: 4. CDR3 length: 14 residues. CDR3 DNA sequence: TGTGCCAGCAGTTTAAAGGACAGGATCTATGGCTACACCTTC. This codes for CASSLKDRIYGYTF.

The V and J genes are TRBV28 and TRBJ1-5; 7 nucleotides align to TRBD1. Losses at the gene ends were 7 bases for V and 1 base for J; bases not matched to a gene: 7. CDR1 is MDHEN, CDR2 SYDVKM, per germline. CDR3 length: 15 amino acids. In DNA form, the CDR3 reads TGTGCCAGCACTGGACAGGCAAGAAGCAATCAGCCCCAGCATTTT. Its protein product is CASTGQARSNQPQHF.

The table lists this clonotype with a few counts. The chain employs TRBV10-3 and TRBJ1-1; 8 nucleotides align to TRBD1. The CDR3 contains 15 residues. Germline V gene data show CDR1 as ENHRY and CDR2 as SYGVKD. J gave up 0 bases and V 8 bases, and 8 bases lay outside the gene matches. CDR3 in amino acids: CAISWDRNMNTEAFF. CDR3 in DNA: TGTGCCATCTCTTGGGACAGGAACATGAACACTGAAGCTTTCTTT.

The CDR3 region has the DNA TGTGCCACCGGGGCAGGGGGGAACATTCAGTACTTC. Residues: CATGAGGNIQYF. This rearrangement joins TRBV5-4 to TRBJ2-4; maybe TRBD1 (7 bases). The CDR3 spans 12 residues. V lost 9 bases and J lost 7, with 14 bases in between. Germline CDR1 is SGHNT and CDR2 is YYREEE (reference sequence).

This clonotype was recorded many times. An end of the junction differs from the germline gene, which may be a read error. The J gene is TRBJ2-3, the V gene TRBV5-1; TRBD1 matches at 7 bases. The length of the CDR3 is 13 residues. Germline-derived CDR1 and CDR2 are SGHRS and YFSETQ. The CDR3, as DNA: TGTGCCAGCAGCTTACGACAGGGAGATACGCAGTATTTT. It codes for CASSLRQGDTQYF.

CDR3 DNA sequence: TGTGCCAGCAGCCAAGATTTAGGGGAGGGATCCTACAATGAGCAGTTCTTC. Residues: CASSQDLGEGSYNEQFF. The chain combines TRBV3-1 with TRBJ2-1, with TRBD2 matching 7 bases. V lost 0 bases and J lost 1; bases outside the gene matches: 6. The CDR3 loop spans 17 amino acids. Germline V gene sequence: CDR1 LGHDT, CDR2 YNNKEL (reference sequence).

This clonotype was observed a few times. This chain links TRBV20-1 with TRBJ2-1; a possible D gene is TRBD1 (6 bases). Trimming removed 3 bases from V and 10 bases from J, with 19 bases in between. This CDR3 has 14 residues. Looked up from germline, CDR1 is DFQATT and CDR2 is SNEGSKA (reference sequence). This CDR3 is CSASGQKGLREQFF. CDR3 coding DNA: TGCAGTGCTAGCGGACAGAAGGGATTAAGGGAGCAGTTCTTC.

This clonotype was detected only a few times. The DNA of the CDR3 is TGCAGTGCTTCCGGGACAGCGAACACCGGGGAGCTGTTTTTT. The encoded protein is CSASGTANTGELFF. The V and J genes are TRBV20-1 and TRBJ2-2, with 7 nucleotides matching TRBD1. The CDR3 contains 14 residues. Germline V gene data show CDR1 as DFQATT and CDR2 as SNEGSKA (reference sequence). J gave up 0 bases and V 5 bases, and 3 bases lay outside the gene matches.

The V call is TRBV7-8, the J call TRBJ2-7; tentatively, D is TRBD2 (6 bases). Germline CDR1 SGHVS, CDR2 FQNEAQ. V was shortened by 5 bases and J by 1 base, with 12 bases between the two germline ends. This CDR3 spans 14 amino acids. The CDR3 nucleotides are TGTGCCAGCAGCCCGACTAGGCGATCCTACGAGCAGTACTTC. Translated: CASSPTRRSYEQYF. The whole variable domain, filled in from reference TRBV7-8 and TRBJ2-7, reads GAGVSQSPRYKVAKRGQDVALRCDPISGHVSLFWYQQALGQGPEFLTYFQNEAQLDKSGLPSDRFFAERPEGSVSTLKIQRTQQEDSAVYLCASSPTRRSYEQYFGPGTRLTVT.